This T cell receptor (beta chain) was observed in a study of cytomegalovirus exposure and HLA in healthy donors. This CDR3 is 15 amino acids long. Germline V CDR1 and CDR2: MDHEN, SYDVKM. The V end lost 4 bases, the J end lost 0 bases, and 12 bases lay between the germline ends. Separate from the roughly 720-subject first cohort, the approximately 120-subject validation cohort was the one that the donors belonged to. This clone was seen more than once but under ten times. Antigen specificity is unknown. Study findings and constraints: Clusters of TCRs from the first cohort tended to co-occur in the 90 to 150 validation repertoires (as a later analysis found). There were a few CMV-associated chains whose specificity for CMV antigens was confirmed in vitro. According to reports, the classifier identified cytomegalovirus status with high specificity and sensitivity.

The table came from immunoSEQ multiplex PCR; TCRdb's copy has only in-frame clones and leaves some out. Here the sample spans approximately 120,000 clones, 94% being singletons. The chain combines TRBV28 with TRBJ1-2; D is ambiguous. This clonotype originated in a woman aged 18-35 years in good health and CMV-seronegative. Material: PBMCs. CDR3 nucleotides: TGTGCCAGCAGTTATCTAGAGAATGCTAACTATGGCTACACCTTC. Protein: CASSYLENANYGYTF.